This TCR beta chain came from a study of T cell clonotyping in hematopoietic cell transplantation. The CDR3 totals 13 residues. Assay: immunoSEQ multiplex PCR; the TCRdb copy retains only in-frame clones and omits some. The sample has about 1,100 clones, roughly 97% seen once. The receptor was isolated from a male patient in his late teens or twenties who had an allogeneic stem cell transplant from a related donor, so the T cells may come from the graft donor. Some clones in this sample may be carry-over from other donors' samples. The sequenced sample was PBMCs, obtained 30 days after allogeneic stem cell transplant. The J gene is TRBJ2-7, the V gene TRBV21-1. TRBV21-1 is tagged as a pseudogene. The CDR3 bases are TGTGCCAGCAGCAAAGGAGGGGCCCCCCGAAGGGTCGTC. This gives the protein CASSKGGAPRRVV.